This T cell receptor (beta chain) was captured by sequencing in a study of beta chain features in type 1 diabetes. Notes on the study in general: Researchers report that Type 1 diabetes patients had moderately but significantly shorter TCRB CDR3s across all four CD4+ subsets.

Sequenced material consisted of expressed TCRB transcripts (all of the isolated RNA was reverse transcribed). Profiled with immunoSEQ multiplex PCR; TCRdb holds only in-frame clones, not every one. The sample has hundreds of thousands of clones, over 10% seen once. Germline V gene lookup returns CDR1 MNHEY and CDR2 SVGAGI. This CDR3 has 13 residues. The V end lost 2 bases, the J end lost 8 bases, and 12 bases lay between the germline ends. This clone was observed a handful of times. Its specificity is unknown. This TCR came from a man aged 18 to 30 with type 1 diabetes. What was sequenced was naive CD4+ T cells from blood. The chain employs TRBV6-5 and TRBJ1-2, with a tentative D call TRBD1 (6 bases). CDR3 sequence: CASSYVQGGGYTF. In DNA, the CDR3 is TGTGCCAGCAGTTACGTACAGGGAGGCGGCTACACCTTC.